These 3 T cell receptor beta chains share one sample of origin, sequenced in a study of siplizumab effects on memory and regulatory T cells. Method: immunoSEQ multiplex PCR; TCRdb's copy keeps in-frame clones and lacks some. The sample lists approximately 94,000 clones, over 95% occurring once. The specimen was naive CD4+ T cells sorted from blood. All receptors come from a human donor in good health.

The rearrangement joins TRBV28 to TRBJ2-4, with 7 bases identical to TRBD1. CDR1 and CDR2 from the germline V gene are MDHEN and SYDVKM. The CDR3 is 15 residues long. This chain's CDR3 is CGWTGQESAKNIQYF. CDR3 bases: TGTGGATGGACAGGCCAAGAGAGTGCCAAAAACATTCAGTACTTC.

This rearrangement joins TRBV9 to TRBJ2-1; 7 positions agree with TRBD2. Germline lookup yields CDR1 SGDLS and CDR2 YYNGEE. The CDR3 contains 15 residues. V lost 2 bases to trimming and J lost 3 bases; unmatched junction nucleotides: 5. Here the CDR3 DNA reads TGTGCCAGCAGCGTCGCGGGGGACCTCTACAATGAGCAGTTCTTC. Its translation is CASSVAGDLYNEQFF.

The V and J genes are TRBV6-5 and TRBJ2-2, with D perhaps matching TRBD2 (6 bases). CDR3 length equals 13 residues. Trimming stripped 2 bases from V and 5 bases from J, with 6 bases between. Germline lookup yields CDR1 MNHEY and CDR2 SVGAGI. Here the CDR3 reads CASSYGGTGELFF. CDR3 DNA sequence: TGTGCCAGCAGTTACGGGGGGACCGGGGAGCTGTTTTTT.